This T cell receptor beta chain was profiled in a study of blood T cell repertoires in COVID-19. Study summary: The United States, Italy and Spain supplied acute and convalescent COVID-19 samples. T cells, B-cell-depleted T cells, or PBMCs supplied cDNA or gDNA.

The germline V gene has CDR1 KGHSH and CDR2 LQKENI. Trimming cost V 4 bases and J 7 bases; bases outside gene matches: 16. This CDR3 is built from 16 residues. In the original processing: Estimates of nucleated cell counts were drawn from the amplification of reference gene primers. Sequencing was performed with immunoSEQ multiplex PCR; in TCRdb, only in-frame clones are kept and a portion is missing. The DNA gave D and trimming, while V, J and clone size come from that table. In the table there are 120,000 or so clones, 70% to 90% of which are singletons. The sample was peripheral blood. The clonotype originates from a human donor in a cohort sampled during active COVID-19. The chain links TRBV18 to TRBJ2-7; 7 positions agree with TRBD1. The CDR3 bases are TGTGCCAGCTCACAGCGACAGGGCCACGGGTTGGGGGAGCAGTACTTC. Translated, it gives CASSQRQGHGLGEQYF.